Shown below are 17 T cell receptor beta chains from a single sample sequenced in a study of long-term antiretroviral therapy in people with HIV. Survey-level resolution applied to immunoSEQ assay v3.0. Sequencing was performed with immunoSEQ multiplex PCR; in TCRdb, only in-frame clones are kept and a portion is missing. Here the sample spans 20,000 to 25,000 clones, around four fifths being singletons. The material was unsorted PBMCs, obtained 1.6 years after starting antiretroviral therapy. Receptors originate from a man between 40 and 49 years old with HIV.

The gene calls are TRBV5-6 and TRBJ1-5; a possible D gene is TRBD1 (5 bases). Trimming stripped 0 bases from V and 6 bases from J, with 16 bases between. Germline CDR1 SGHDT, CDR2 YYEEEE. This CDR3 has 16 residues. CDR3 DNA: TGTGCCAGCAGCTTGGCCGGCGGGGGGGGATTTCAGCCCCAGCATTTT. Protein product: CASSLAGGGGFQPQHF.

This clone was seen a few times. The chain uses TRBV18 and TRBJ1-5; possible D gene TRBD1, 6 bases. Trimming shortened V by 6 bases and J by 5 bases, and 14 bases separated the two germline ends. The CDR3 spans 14 residues. Per the germline V gene, CDR1 is KGHSH and CDR2 is LQKENI. CDR3 in DNA: TGTGCCAGCTCCCCCACAGGGTACTATCAGCCCCAGCATTTT. Translating gives CASSPTGYYQPQHF.

The CDR3 spells CATSEIMSGTRNTGELFF. The CDR3 nucleotides are TGTGCCACCAGCGAAATAATGTCCGGGACAAGAAACACCGGGGAGCTGTTTTTT. The V gene is TRBV15, the J gene TRBJ2-2, with D possibly matching TRBD1 (6 bases). This CDR3 contains 18 residues. Germline assignment: CDR1 LNHNV and CDR2 YYDKDF (reference sequence). Trimming removed 5 bases from V and 2 bases from J, with 21 bases in between.

The chain joins TRBV18 to TRBJ1-2; the match to TRBD1 covers 8 bases. Per germline, CDR1 KGHSH and CDR2 LQKENI. The V segment lost 6 bases and the J segment 4 bases; nucleotides outside the gene matches: 7. The CDR3 is 14 amino acids. The CDR3 sequence: CASSSGQGPYGYTF. CDR3 nucleotide sequence: TGTGCCAGCTCTTCAGGACAGGGCCCCTATGGCTACACCTTC.

The CDR3 sequence is CASSPDGHLNTGELFF. CDR3 coding DNA: TGTGCCAGCAGCCCGGACGGACACCTAAACACCGGGGAGCTGTTTTTT. The chain uses TRBV7-8 and TRBJ2-2, with D perhaps matching TRBD1 (5 bases). Germline values: CDR1 SGHVS, CDR2 FQNEAQ. The CDR3 contains 16 residues. Trimming pared 5 bases from V and 2 bases from J, leaving 15 bases between.

This clone has a handful of counts. The genes are TRBV11-2 and TRBJ2-7; D not certain. Trimming pared 5 bases from V and 6 bases from J, leaving 14 bases between. CDR3 length equals 13 residues. Germline assignment: CDR1 SGHAT and CDR2 FQNNGV. This chain's CDR3 is CASSLQIWGEQYF. CDR3 nucleotide sequence: TGTGCCAGCAGCCTGCAGATCTGGGGCGAGCAGTACTTC.

J is TRBJ2-7 and V is TRBV7-2, with a weak D call TRBD2 (6 bases). The CDR3 is made up of 15 amino acids. V was shortened by 1 base and J by 3 bases, with 13 bases between the two germline ends. CDR1 is SGHTA and CDR2 is FQGNSA in the germline V gene. The CDR3 is CASSLVGGGGYEQYF. CDR3 bases: TGTGCCAGCAGCTTAGTGGGGGGAGGAGGCTACGAGCAGTACTTC.

The V gene is TRBV29-1, the J gene TRBJ2-1; D may be TRBD1 (5 bases). V lost 7 bases and J 3 bases, leaving 7 bases between the germline ends. Per germline, CDR1 SQVTM and CDR2 ANQGSEA. The CDR3 totals 11 residues. DNA for the CDR3: TGCAGCGCACAGGTCTACAATGAGCAGTTCTTC. Its translation is CSAQVYNEQFF.

The gene calls are TRBV5-1 and TRBJ1-1; 9 bases are a match to TRBD1. V shed 4 bases and J 6 bases; nucleotides not matched to a gene: 7. Germline-derived CDR1 and CDR2 are SGHRS and YFSETQ. CDR3 length: 14 amino acids. The CDR3, as DNA: TGCGCCAGCAGCCCGGGGACAGGGAAAGCTGAAGCTTTCTTT. The encoded protein is CASSPGTGKAEAFF. The whole variable domain, remainder taken from reference TRBV5-1 and TRBJ1-1, is KAGVTQTPRYLIKTRGQQVTLSCSPISGHRSVSWYQQTPGQGLQFLFEYFSETQRNKGNFPGRFSGRQFSNSRSEMNVSTLELGDSALYLCASSPGTGKAEAFFGQGTRLTVV.

A single count supports this clone. This chain joins TRBV5-5 and TRBJ2-3; D is perhaps TRBD1 (6 bases). V was clipped by 1 base and J by 9 bases, with 6 bases between them. Germline loops: CDR1 SGHKS, CDR2 YYEKEE (reference sequence). The CDR3 is 11 amino acids. CDR3 residues: CASSLTGTQYF. CDR3 coding DNA: TGTGCCAGCAGCTTGACAGGGACGCAGTATTTT.

This clone was detected only a few times. The chain recombines TRBV9 with TRBJ1-6; no firm D call. V dropped 0 bases and J dropped 11 bases, with 9 bases sitting between them. The CDR3 is made up of 13 amino acids. Germline CDR1 and CDR2: SGDLS and YYNGEE. This CDR3 reads CASSVGGFPPLHF. DNA of the CDR3: TGTGCCAGCAGCGTAGGAGGGTTCCCACCCCTCCACTTT.

This clone was detected a few times. The chain recombines TRBV5-1 with TRBJ2-1; 7 bases fit TRBD2. The CDR3 length is 13 residues. Germline CDR1 reads SGHRS; CDR2 reads YFSETQ. The V segment lost 0 bases and the J segment 14 bases; nucleotides outside the gene matches: 8. This CDR3 is CASSLDLTGGEFF. In nucleotides, the CDR3 is TGCGCCAGCAGCTTGGATTTGACTGGGGGGGAGTTCTTC.

The rearrangement uses TRBV7-8 and TRBJ1-3; D is ambiguous. The germline gives CDR1 SGHVS, CDR2 FQNEAQ. CDR3 size: 17 residues. V was trimmed by 0 bases and J by 0 bases, leaving 12 bases between them. CDR3 DNA sequence: TGTGCCAGCAGCTTAGCTCCCATGGGAATCTCTGGAAACACCATATATTTT. Amino acids: CASSLAPMGISGNTIYF.

V is TRBV10-3 and J is TRBJ1-5; TRBD1 matches 7 bases. With 10 bases clipped from V and 0 bases from J, the junction kept 9 bases outside the gene matches. The CDR3 sequence is 15 residues long. Germline V gene sequence: CDR1 ENHRY, CDR2 SYGVKD. The CDR3 nucleotides are TGTGCCACCGGACAGGAACATAATAGCAATCAGCCCCAGCATTTT. It yields the protein CATGQEHNSNQPQHF.

The chain links TRBV18 to TRBJ2-7, with TRBD1 matching 9 bases. This CDR3 region has 15 residues. V was pared by 6 bases and J by 2 bases, with 8 bases of the junction left unmatched. Germline CDR1 and CDR2: KGHSH and LQKENI. The CDR3 sequence: CASSPGTGRTYEQYF. CDR3 bases: TGTGCCAGCTCCCCGGGGACAGGGAGGACCTACGAGCAGTACTTC. Combining the CDR3 with reference TRBV18 and TRBJ2-7 gives the whole variable domain NAGVMQNPRHLVRRRGQEARLRCSPMKGHSHVYWYRQLPEEGLKFMVYLQKENIIDESGMPKERFSAEFPKEGPSILRIQQVVRGDSAAYFCASSPGTGRTYEQYFGPGTRLTVT.

The rearrangement links TRBV11-2 to TRBJ1-1; D is unclear. CDR1 SGHAT and CDR2 FQNNGV come from the germline V gene. The CDR3 runs to 13 residues. V dropped 2 bases and J dropped 3 bases, with 7 bases sitting between them. The CDR3 DNA sequence: TGTGCCAGCAGCTTATTGGTCGACACTGAAGCTTTCTTT. This codes for CASSLLVDTEAFF.

This clone was seen a single time. This rearrangement joins TRBV11-2 to TRBJ2-2; D uncertain. V dropped 5 bases and J dropped 6 bases, with 19 bases sitting between them. This CDR3 is built from 16 residues. The V gene's germline CDR1 is SGHAT and CDR2 FQNNGV. The CDR3 loop reads CASSNLYQFASGELFF. For the CDR3, the DNA is TGTGCCAGCAGCAACTTATATCAGTTCGCTTCCGGGGAGCTGTTTTTT.